This T cell receptor beta chain comes out of a study of shared clonotypes between healthy human individuals. Profiling relied on immunoSEQ multiplex PCR, and the TCRdb table lists in-frame clones only, not all of them. The table has about 2.4 million clones, 93% seen once. Input material: naive CD4+ T cells from PBMCs. Described subset: CD45RA+ positively selected. This TCR was sampled from a man between 18 and 35 years old in good health. Some clones in this sample may be carry-over from other donors' samples.

Here the CDR3 DNA reads TGTGCCAGTACCTCCGGGGGGCTAGGATCCGGGGAGCTGTTTTTT. Its protein is CASTSGGLGSGELFF. The gene calls are TRBV19 and TRBJ2-2; a possible D gene is TRBD2 (7 bases). The CDR3 sequence is 15 residues long. V was trimmed by 7 bases and J by 6 bases, leaving 18 bases between them. CDR1 is LNHDA, CDR2 SQIVND, per germline (reference sequence). Drawing the rest from reference TRBV19 and TRBJ2-2, the complete variable domain is DGGITQSPKYLFRKEGQNVTLSCEQNLNHDAMYWYRQDPGQGLRLIYYSQIVNDFQKGDIAEGYSVSREKKESFPLTVTSAQKNPTAFYLCASTSGGLGSGELFFGEGSRLTVL.